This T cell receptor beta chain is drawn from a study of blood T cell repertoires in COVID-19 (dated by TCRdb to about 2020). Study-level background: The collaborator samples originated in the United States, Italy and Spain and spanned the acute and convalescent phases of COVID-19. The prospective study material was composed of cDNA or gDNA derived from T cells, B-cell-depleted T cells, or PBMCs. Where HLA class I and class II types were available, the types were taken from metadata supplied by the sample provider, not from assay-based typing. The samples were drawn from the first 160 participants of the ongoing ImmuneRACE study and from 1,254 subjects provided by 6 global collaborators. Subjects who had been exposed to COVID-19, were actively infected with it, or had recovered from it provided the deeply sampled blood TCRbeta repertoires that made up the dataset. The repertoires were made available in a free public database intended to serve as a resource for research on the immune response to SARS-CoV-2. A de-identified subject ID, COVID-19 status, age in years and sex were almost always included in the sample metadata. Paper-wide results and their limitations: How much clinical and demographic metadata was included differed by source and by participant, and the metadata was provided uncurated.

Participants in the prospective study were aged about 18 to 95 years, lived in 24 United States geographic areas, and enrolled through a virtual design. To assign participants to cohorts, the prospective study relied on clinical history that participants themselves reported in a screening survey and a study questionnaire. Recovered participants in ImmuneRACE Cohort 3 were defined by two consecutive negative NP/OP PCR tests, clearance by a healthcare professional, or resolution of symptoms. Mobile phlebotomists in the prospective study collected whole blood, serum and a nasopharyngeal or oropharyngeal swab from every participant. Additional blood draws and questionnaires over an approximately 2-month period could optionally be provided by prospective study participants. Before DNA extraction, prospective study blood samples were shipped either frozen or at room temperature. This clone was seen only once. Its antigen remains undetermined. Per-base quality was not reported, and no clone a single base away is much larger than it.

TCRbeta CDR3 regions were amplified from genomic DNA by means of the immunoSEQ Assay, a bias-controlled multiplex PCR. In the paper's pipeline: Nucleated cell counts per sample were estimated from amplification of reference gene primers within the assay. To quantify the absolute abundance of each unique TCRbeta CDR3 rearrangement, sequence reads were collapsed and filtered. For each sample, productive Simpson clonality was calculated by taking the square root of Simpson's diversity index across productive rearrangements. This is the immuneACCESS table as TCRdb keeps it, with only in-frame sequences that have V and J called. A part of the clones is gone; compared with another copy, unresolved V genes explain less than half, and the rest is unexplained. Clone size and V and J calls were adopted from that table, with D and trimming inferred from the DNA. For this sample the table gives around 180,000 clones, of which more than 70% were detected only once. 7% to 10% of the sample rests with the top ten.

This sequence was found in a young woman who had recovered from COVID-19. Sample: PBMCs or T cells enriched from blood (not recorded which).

The encoded CDR3 is CASSPSWQGMQETQYF. The DNA sequence follows: TGCGCCAGCAGTCCAAGTTGGCAGGGGATGCAGGAGACCCAGTACTTC. Here the chain combines TRBV4-1 and TRBJ2-5; a weak D assignment points to TRBD1 (6 bases agree). Deletion took 6 bases off V and 5 bases off J, with a span of 22 bases between the germline ends. The CDR3 has 16 amino acids, counting the end cysteine and phenylalanine. The entry retains the CDR3 DNA only, 48 bases that are in frame from base 1. According to the germline V gene, CDR1 reads MGHRA and CDR2 reads YSYEKL.